The 16 T cell receptor beta chains given below trace back to one sample, sequenced in a study of shared T cell receptors in the human thymus (dated by TCRdb to 2020 to 2022). Receptors were amplified or captured by the immunoSEQ multiplex PCR assay. As stored in TCRdb, this immuneACCESS dataset retains in-frame rearrangements with V and J assigned. A fraction of the clones does not appear; measured against another copy, unresolved V genes explain less than half of the discrepancy, and the remainder lacks a known reason. This sample holds about 500,000 clones; 75% to 85% were observed only once. The top ten hold about 0.013% of the sample. The sample was also linked to a second study, of human thymus T cells.

Sequencing was carried out using thymocytes. Receptors were obtained from a boy younger than two with a congenital heart defect. Donor details come from another sample of the same person, matched by shared clones.

The chain employs TRBV6-5 and TRBJ2-3, with 9 bases matching TRBD2. Trimming took 2 bases from V and 4 from J; bases not matched to a gene: 7. From germline, CDR1 is MNHEY and CDR2 SVGAGI. This CDR3 is built from 16 residues. The CDR3 protein is CASSYRSGRFPDTQYF. CDR3 DNA: TGTGCCAGCAGTTACCGAAGCGGGAGGTTCCCAGATACGCAGTATTTT.

This chain joins TRBV10-1 and TRBJ2-1, with 7 nucleotides matching TRBD2. This CDR3 comprises 17 residues. Germline-derived CDR1 and CDR2 are WNHNN and SYGVQD (reference sequence). Trimming took 5 bases from V and 9 from J; bases not matched to a gene: 19. The chain's CDR3 is CASSRTSSGPGSGEQFF. The CDR3 DNA sequence: TGCGCCAGCAGTAGAACCTCTAGCGGTCCTGGGTCTGGTGAGCAGTTCTTC.

This chain connects TRBV25-1 to TRBJ2-7; 11 bases fit TRBD2. J gave up 4 bases and V 4 bases, and 9 bases lay outside the gene matches. This CDR3 is built from 16 residues. Germline CDR1 and CDR2: MGHDK and SYGVNS. CDR3 loop: CASSGIAGGPSYEQYF. CDR3 bases: TGTGCCAGCAGTGGGATAGCGGGAGGGCCCTCTTACGAGCAGTACTTC.

This clone was detected a few times. This chain connects TRBV9 to TRBJ2-5; D ambiguous. The germline V and J ends were trimmed by 0 bases and 5 bases, with 14 bases remaining between them. CDR1 is SGDLS, CDR2 YYNGEE, per germline. This CDR3 is built from 15 residues. The CDR3 DNA sequence: TGTGCCAGCAGCGTAGTTCCCCAACACGGGGAGACCCAGTACTTC. Its translation: CASSVVPQHGETQYF.

The J gene is TRBJ2-1, the V gene TRBV29-1, with 16 bases matching TRBD2. V dropped 7 bases and J dropped 3; count of bases not matched to a gene: 9. Germline lookup yields CDR1 SQVTM and CDR2 ANQGSEA. This CDR3 contains 17 residues. CDR3: CSGSGTSGRGHYNEQFF. Written as DNA, the CDR3 is TGCAGCGGGTCCGGGACTAGCGGGAGGGGACACTACAATGAGCAGTTCTTC.

This clone occurred once. The chain couples TRBV29-1 to TRBJ1-1; the D gene is possibly TRBD1 (6 bases). CDR3 length: 15 residues. CDR1 and CDR2 from the germline V gene are SQVTM and ANQGSEA. V was clipped by 3 bases and J by 1 base, with 15 bases between them. The chain's CDR3 is CSVDQAGGRNTEAFF. In nucleotides, the CDR3 is TGCAGCGTTGATCAGGCGGGGGGCCGGAACACTGAAGCTTTCTTT.

The gene calls are TRBV28 and TRBJ2-7; 11 nucleotides agree with TRBD1. Losses at the gene ends were 5 bases for V and 6 bases for J; bases not matched to a gene: 3. The length of the CDR3 is 13 residues. The V gene's germline CDR1 is MDHEN and CDR2 SYDVKM. The CDR3 is CASSGQGASEQYF. As DNA, the CDR3 is TGTGCCAGCAGTGGACAGGGGGCTAGCGAGCAGTACTTC.

The chain has TRBV7-9 and TRBJ2-2; D gene uncertain. CDR3 length: 17 amino acids. Between the trimmed V and J ends, which lost 1 base and 2 bases, there was a span of 14 bases. Germline CDR1 and CDR2: SEHNR and FQNEAQ (reference sequence). Here the CDR3 DNA reads TGTGCCAGCAGCTTAGACAGAATCGTGCTCAACACCGGGGAGCTGTTTTTT. It is translated as CASSLDRIVLNTGELFF.

The chain couples TRBV30 to TRBJ2-5, with 9 bases fitting TRBD1. The J call may be in error: the DNA end matches TRBJ2-7 better. The V gene's germline CDR1 is GTSNPN and CDR2 SVGIG (reference sequence). The CDR3 totals 15 residues. CDR3 sequence reads: CAWSVSGTGIYEQYF. CDR3 coding DNA: TGTGCCTGGAGTGTAAGCGGGACAGGGATTTACGAGCAGTACTTC.

The V call is TRBV7-2, the J call TRBJ1-5; 7 positions agree with TRBD1. The CDR3 runs 13 residues. With V trimmed by 6 bases and J by 3 bases, 2 bases remained unmatched. Germline V gene sequence: CDR1 SGHTA, CDR2 FQGNSA. The DNA for the CDR3 is TGTGCCAGCAGGGACAGGCACAATCAGCCCCAGCATTTT. As protein: CASRDRHNQPQHF.

Points on this clone: Other DNA sequences from this sample encode an identical CDR3 as well. This CDR3 is CASSQDPGGRYEQYF. CDR3 coding DNA: TGCGCCAGCAGCCAAGATCCGGGAGGGCGGTACGAGCAGTACTTC. V is TRBV4-3 and J is TRBJ2-7, with 8 bases fitting TRBD2. This CDR3 is built from 15 residues. The germline V gene encodes CDR1 LGHNA and CDR2 YSLEER. The V gene end was trimmed by 0 bases and the J gene end by 4 bases; junction bases not matched to a gene: 5.

This clone came up once. The rearrangement joins TRBV5-4 to TRBJ1-4, with 8 bases fitting TRBD1. The length of the CDR3 is 14 residues. With 4 bases clipped from V and 7 bases from J, the junction kept 6 bases outside the gene matches. The germline CDR1 and CDR2 sequences are SGHNT and YYREEE (reference sequence). DNA of the CDR3: TGTGCCAGCAGCGAGGACAGGGAAGTTGAAAAACTGTTTTTT. This encodes CASSEDREVEKLFF.

The V gene is TRBV4-2, the J gene TRBJ2-4; 11 bases agree with TRBD2. Germline trimming cut 1 base from V and 1 base from J; bases unmatched to any gene: 9. Germline V CDR1 and CDR2: LGHNA, YNFKEQ. The CDR3 runs 19 residues. For the CDR3, the DNA is TGTGCCAGCAGCCAAGGAAATAGCGGGAGGGCCCGGGCCAAAAACATTCAGTACTTC. Translated: CASSQGNSGRARAKNIQYF.

The chain recombines TRBV29-1 with TRBJ2-7; D is perhaps TRBD2 (6 bases). V lost 4 bases and J lost 6, with 16 bases in between. The CDR3 spans 13 residues. Germline CDR1 and CDR2: SQVTM and ANQGSEA. As DNA, the CDR3 is TGCAGCGTTGTGTCGGGGGACCACCTCGAGCAGTACTTC. It yields the protein CSVVSGDHLEQYF.

This clone is a singleton in its sample. The rearrangement joins TRBV15 to TRBJ2-7, with a possible D match to TRBD1 (6 bases). The CDR3 extends over 14 amino acids. V was trimmed by 1 base and J by 4 bases, leaving 11 bases between them. The V gene's germline CDR1 is LNHNV and CDR2 YYDKDF (reference sequence). The CDR3 sequence: CATSRGTGRYEQYF. The CDR3 DNA is TGTGCCACCAGCAGAGGTACAGGGCGTTACGAGCAGTACTTC. Supplemented by reference TRBV15 and TRBJ2-7, the full variable domain reads DAMVIQNPRYQVTQFGKPVTLSCSQTLNHNVMYWYQQKSSQAPKLLFHYYDKDFNNEADTPDNFQSRRPNTSFCFLDIRSPGLGDTAMYLCATSRGTGRYEQYFGPGTRLTVT.

The gene calls are TRBV14 and TRBJ2-1; 9 bases match TRBD2. The germline CDR1 and CDR2 sequences are SGHDN and FVKESK. Germline trimming cut 1 base from V and 8 bases from J; bases unmatched to any gene: 9. The CDR3 is 16 residues long. The chain's CDR3 is CASSQVMSGRKYEQFF. DNA of the CDR3: TGTGCCAGCAGCCAAGTGATGAGCGGGAGGAAATATGAGCAGTTCTTC.